This passage covers 15 T cell receptor beta chains from one sample sequenced in a study of T cell clonality in common variable immunodeficiency (dated by TCRdb to about 2015). Here is what the overall study found, with its caveats: CVID TCRbeta sequences were reported to have fewer deletions and N-nucleotide insertions and to lack highly modified clones with 13 or more V deletions.

Receptors were amplified or captured by the immunoSEQ multiplex PCR assay. TCRdb stores this immuneACCESS table with in-frame sequences only. Part of the clones is absent; in the studies checked, under half of the shortfall reflects unresolved V genes, and no reason is known for the rest. In this sample, some 19,000 clones appear, none counted once only. Approximately 24% of the sample is in the top ten clones. No antigen has been identified for these receptors. Sequencing used peripheral blood mononuclear cells. The origin of the receptors is a human donor with common variable immunodeficiency.

This clone is deemed medium-sized. The read falls 3 residues short of the CDR3 end, and the missing part is taken from the germline J gene. This chain joins TRBV14 and TRBJ1-1, with unresolved D. This CDR3 contains 15 residues. Trimming removed 4 bases at V and 2 bases at J, with 14 bases between. CDR1 and CDR2 from the germline V gene are SGHDN and FVKESK. The CDR3 DNA, read in part, is TGTGCCAGCAGCCTACAGAGAACAGTAAACACTGAA. This sequence encodes CASSLQRTVNTE. The whole CDR3 is CASSLQRTVNTEAFF.

Remarks on this clone: The read ends 3 residues early relative to the CDR3; the germline J gene fills the gap. The J gene is TRBJ2-7, the V gene TRBV6-2 or TRBV6-3; 14 bases line up with TRBD2. CDR1 is MNHEY, CDR2 SVGEGT, per germline. The J segment lost 3 bases and the V segment lost 0 bases, leaving 4 bases of the junction unmatched. The CDR3 covers 17 residues. CDR3 protein: CASSYSTSGRGFYEQYF. The DNA read from the CDR3 is TGTGCCAGCAGTTACTCGACTAGCGGGAGGGGGTTCTACGAG.

This clone was counted only a few times. The read gets to within 3 residues of the CDR3 end, and the germline J gene fills in the rest. The V and J genes are TRBV7-8 and TRBJ2-3, with 10 bases that match TRBD2. CDR1 is SGHVS and CDR2 is FQNEAQ in the germline V gene. J lost 6 bases, V lost 5 bases, and 11 bases had no gene match. There are 16 residues in the CDR3. Partial CDR3 DNA: TGTGCCAGCAGCATCCGAATAGCGGGGGGAAAGGATACG. Encoded protein: CASSIRIAGGKDT. The entire CDR3 protein reads CASSIRIAGGKDTQYF.

This clone has just a few counts. The missing CDR3 end, 3 residues past where the read stops, is filled in from the germline J gene. The V call is TRBV6-2 or TRBV6-3, the J call TRBJ2-5; D gene unclear. In germline, CDR1 is MNHEY, CDR2 SVGEGT. The CDR3 contains 14 residues. V gave up 6 bases and J gave up 5 bases, with 16 bases separating them. Incomplete CDR3 DNA: TGTGCCAGCAGCAGGAGTTGGATCGTTGAGACC. It translates to CASSRSWIVET. The CDR3 in its entirety is CASSRSWIVETQYF.

Note on this clone: The CDR3 end lies 3 residues beyond the end of the read and is filled in from the germline J gene. V usage is TRBV7-2 and J usage is TRBJ2-7; 9 bases are a match to TRBD1. Germline V lookup: CDR1 SGHTA, CDR2 FQGNSA. CDR3 length equals 15 residues. V was pared by 3 bases and J by 1 base, with 4 bases of the junction left unmatched. The sequenced CDR3 bases are TGTGCCAGCAGCTTCACCGGGACAGGGTCCTACGAG. Translated: CASSFTGTGSYE. The whole CDR3 is CASSFTGTGSYEQYF. The variable domain in full, with the rest retrieved from reference TRBV7-2 and TRBJ2-7, is GAGVSQSPSNKVTEKGKDVELRCDPISGHTALYWYRQSLGQGLEFLIYFQGNSAPDKSGLPSDRFSAERTGGSVSTLTIQRTQQEDSAVYLCASSFTGTGSYEQYFGPGTRLTVT.

In its sample, this clone was seen many times. Read sequence stops 3 residues before the CDR3 end, and the germline J gene provides the missing end. V is TRBV19 and J is TRBJ1-1, with TRBD1 identical over 8 bases. V shed 6 bases, J shed 7 bases, and the junction held 10 bases outside the gene matches. In germline, CDR1 is LNHDA, CDR2 SQIVND (reference sequence). The CDR3 totals 14 residues. CDR3 bases read: TGTGCCAGTAGCACTCAGGGGGCGGTCGGTGAA. This sequence encodes CASSTQGAVGE. The whole CDR3 reads CASSTQGAVGEAFF. The whole variable domain, remainder taken from reference TRBV19 and TRBJ1-1, is DGGITQSPKYLFRKEGQNVTLSCEQNLNHDAMYWYRQDPGQGLRLIYYSQIVNDFQKGDIAEGYSVSREKKESFPLTVTSAQKNPTAFYLCASSTQGAVGEAFFGQGTRLTVV.

This clone was seen more than once but under ten times. The CDR3 end falls 3 residues outside the read, so it is completed with the germline J gene. V and J are TRBV5-1 and TRBJ1-4; TRBD1 aligns across 9 bases. Trimming cost V 5 bases and J 7 bases; bases outside gene matches: 12. Looked up from germline, CDR1 is SGHRS and CDR2 is YFSETQ. This CDR3 contains 16 residues. The covered CDR3 bases are TGCGCCAGCAGAAATACAGGGGGCTCTTATAGTGAAAAA. Translating gives CASRNTGGSYSEK. The whole CDR3 is CASRNTGGSYSEKLFF. The full variable domain, completed using reference TRBV5-1 and TRBJ1-4, is KAGVTQTPRYLIKTRGQQVTLSCSPISGHRSVSWYQQTPGQGLQFLFEYFSETQRNKGNFPGRFSGRQFSNSRSEMNVSTLELGDSALYLCASRNTGGSYSEKLFFGSGTQLSVL.

The CDR3 here is CASSLQGTLEAFF. The CDR3 bases that were read are TGTGCCAGCTCACTACAGGGTACTTTAGAA. This chain links TRBV18 with TRBJ1-1; D perhaps matches TRBD1 (6 bases). The CDR3 extends 3 residues past the end of the read, so its final part is completed from the germline J gene. Germline-derived CDR1 and CDR2 are KGHSH and LQKENI. This CDR3 spans 13 amino acids.

This clone was detected many times. The read gets to within 3 residues of the CDR3 end, and the germline J gene fills in the rest. This chain connects TRBV5-1 to TRBJ2-2, with D perhaps matching TRBD1 (6 bases). The germline gives CDR1 SGHRS, CDR2 YFSETQ. Deletions cut 3 bases from V and 1 base from J, with 16 bases between. The CDR3 is 17 residues long. Incomplete CDR3 DNA: TGCGCCAGCAGCTCCCCGGACAGCTTAGAGAACACCGGGGAG. Its protein is CASSSPDSLENTGE. The entire CDR3 sequence reads CASSSPDSLENTGELFF.

On this clone itself: The read halts 3 residues ahead of the CDR3 end, with the missing end drawn from the germline J gene. The chain joins TRBV5-1 to TRBJ1-2, with D possibly being TRBD1 (5 bases). CDR3 length: 21 residues. The germline V and J ends were trimmed by 2 bases and 2 bases, with 31 bases remaining between them. CDR1 and CDR2 (germline): SGHRS, YFSETQ. The part of the CDR3 DNA that was read is TGCGCCAGCAGCTTTGACCCGATCCATTCTCCAGCGACAGTACCGAACTATGGC. It codes for CASSFDPIHSPATVPNYG. The entire CDR3 protein is CASSFDPIHSPATVPNYGYTF.

This clone was seen only a few times. With the read ending 3 residues before the CDR3 end, the germline J gene is used to fill in that end. The chain has TRBV7-2 and TRBJ1-6, with 7 bases matching TRBD1. J gave up 6 bases and V 6 bases, and 8 bases lay outside the gene matches. This CDR3 comprises 15 residues. CDR1 is SGHTA and CDR2 is FQGNSA in the germline V gene. The CDR3 region is CASSSQGFGNSPLHF. The CDR3 DNA, read in part, is TGTGCCAGCAGTTCACAGGGGTTTGGTAATTCACCC.

This clone appeared a few times. With the read ending 3 residues before the CDR3 end, the germline J gene is used to fill in that end. The chain uses TRBV7-2 and TRBJ2-7, with D tentatively TRBD1 (5 bases). V dropped 1 base and J dropped 6 bases, with 16 bases sitting between them. The germline V gene has CDR1 SGHTA and CDR2 FQGNSA. The CDR3 consists of 15 residues. The covered CDR3 bases are TGTGCCAGCAGCTTAGTTTTCGGGCAGGGCGGCGAG. Encoded protein: CASSLVFGQGGE. The whole CDR3 reads CASSLVFGQGGEQYF.

A few counts support this clone. The CDR3 end lies 3 residues beyond the end of the read and is filled in from the germline J gene. This chain uses TRBV7-6 with TRBJ2-1; TRBD2 aligns across 7 bases. The trim removed 1 base at V and 8 bases at J, leaving 8 bases unmatched. CDR3 length: 15 amino acids. The germline V gene encodes CDR1 SGHVS and CDR2 FNYEAQ. CDR3 DNA, as far as it was read: TGTGCCAGCAGCTTAGTTCGGCGGGAGTGGGATGAG. Translation: CASSLVRREWDE. The full CDR3 protein reads CASSLVRREWDEQFF.

A note on this clone: The read stops 3 residues short of the end of the CDR3; the missing end is completed from the germline J gene. This chain connects TRBV18 to TRBJ1-2, with 7 bases lining up with TRBD1. Germline CDR1 reads KGHSH; CDR2 reads LQKENI. This CDR3 contains 16 residues. V lost 2 bases, J lost 2 bases, and 8 bases stayed unmatched. The CDR3 protein is CASSPSTGERNYGYTF. The CDR3 bases that were read are TGTGCCAGCTCACCAAGCACAGGGGAGAGAAACTATGGC.

For this clone: From the germline J gene comes the end of the CDR3, since the read stops 3 residues before it. The V and J genes are TRBV7-2 and TRBJ1-4; D is unclear. The germline gives CDR1 SGHTA, CDR2 FQGNSA. V was pared by 5 bases and J by 0 bases, with 7 bases between. CDR3 length: 14 residues. CDR3 DNA, as far as it was read: TGTGCCAGCAGCGAGGCAGCAACTAATGAAAAA. It encodes CASSEAATNEK. The entire CDR3 is CASSEAATNEKLFF. Full variable domain (missing parts from reference TRBV7-2 and TRBJ1-4): GAGVSQSPSNKVTEKGKDVELRCDPISGHTALYWYRQSLGQGLEFLIYFQGNSAPDKSGLPSDRFSAERTGGSVSTLTIQRTQQEDSAVYLCASSEAATNEKLFFGSGTQLSVL.